The clone carrying this TCR beta chain was detected a few times. No antigen is known for it. CDR3 length: 13 residues. Trimming shortened V by 3 bases and J by 2 bases, and 7 bases separated the two germline ends. Germline CDR1 MGHDK, CDR2 SYGVNS. The sample belongs to a study of T-cell reconstitution after alpha-beta-depleted transplantation in children. Study-level results: Once a year had passed after transplant, T-cell counts and diversity came mostly from newly produced T cells. Surviving recipient T cells and intrathymic progenitors accounted for some patients' high TCRbeta diversity at day 60.

Preparation of the TCRbeta library involved a method that used unique molecular identifiers. One entry per CDR3 protein results from TCRdb running MiXCR on the PCR reads. The sample yields about 300,000 distinct CDR3 sequences, about a tenth seen once. Sequencing used PBMCs, obtained before TCRalphabeta/CD19-depleted stem cell transplant. This sequence was found in a boy under three years old with acute myeloid leukemia, due to receive a stem cell transplant. The chain recombines TRBV25-1 with TRBJ1-2, with no clear D. The CDR3: CASSERWNYGYTF. Written as DNA, the CDR3 is TGTGCCAGCAGTGAGCGCTGGAACTATGGCTACACCTTC.